This TCR beta chain was sequenced during a study of Graves' ophthalmopathy and Graves' hyperthyroidism (dated by TCRdb to 2017 to 2018). With regard to the full study: A patient counted as having stable hyperthyroidism if there was no progression to ophthalmopathy within 18 months of follow-up. TCR beta repertoire signatures were used to distinguish Graves' ophthalmopathy from Graves' hyperthyroidism and to predict progression to ophthalmopathy. In total, 135 blood samples were TCR-sequenced: approximately 42 ophthalmopathy, some 80 hyperthyroidism and some 17 hyperthyroidism-to-ophthalmopathy patients. To explore V-J signatures that separate ophthalmopathy from hyperthyroidism, a discovery set of about 98 patients was enrolled, consisting of about 41 with ophthalmopathy and fewer than 60 with stable hyperthyroidism. An independent validation cohort comprised some 18 hyperthyroidism patients and some 16 patients who later progressed from hyperthyroidism to ophthalmopathy. In over 5 hyperthyroidism patients, the T-cell repertoires found in thyroid tissue were compared with those found in blood. Once sampling was done, hyperthyroidism patients were given methimazole at a starting dose of 30 mg daily, while ophthalmopathy patients were given high-dose intravenous methylprednisolone. What the authors observed across the whole study: Sample size was not predetermined statistically, and investigators were not blinded to group allocation. In validation, the model predicted ophthalmopathy progression with 70.59% sensitivity and approximately 78% specificity; some 13 predicted patients were CT-confirmed with GO in a median of approximately six months. Most expanded thyroid clonotypes with a frequency above 0.001 also appeared in blood, which suggests that blood repertoires may reflect the immune response in the thyroid. In cross-validation, the 13-signature model distinguished ophthalmopathy from stable hyperthyroidism with around 90% sensitivity and 81.08% specificity, while in the test set the corresponding values were about 80% and 75%.

This clonotype was counted ten times or more. It has no known antigen specificity. No base qualities exist here, and no much larger clone lies one base off it. Between the V and J ends, shortened by 4 bases and 0 bases respectively, the junction contains 10 bases. CDR1 and CDR2 are drawn from the germline V gene (reference sequence): DFQATT, SNEGSKA. The CDR3 goes from the cysteine to the phenylalanine over 15 residues. Left in the record is the CDR3 DNA by itself, 45 bases read in frame from the first base. For repertoire sequencing, the TCR beta CDR3 regions were amplified from RNA transcripts. A first-round RT-PCR used HTBI primers with the Qiagen OneStep RT-PCR kit, followed by a second-round multiplex PCR, size selection and purification. Libraries were sequenced paired-end with 100 bp reads on an Illumina HiSeq2000. On the authors' methods: SOAPnuke was used to process the reads, throwing out any read that had adapters, had uncalled bases, had a mean Phred below 15, or lacked an exact constant-primer or identifier match. High-quality paired reads were merged with COPE v1.2.5. Clonotypes were defined as unique nucleotide sequences and were aligned to IMGT TRB V, D and J references using MiTCR v1.1. Analysis was restricted to V-J combinations with a frequency above 0.0001, which covered just over 98% of repertoires. For each V-J combination, a TCR clonal expansion and chaos score was defined as F50 clonal expansion divided by the chaos observed in the TCRdist matrix. Welch's t-statistics and random forest were used to narrow the features down to 13 V-J combinations, which were then fed into a naive Bayes classifier. The similarity between thyroid and blood repertoires was quantified using the Morisita-Horn index. The public sequencing data were trimmed at Q25 with fastp and processed into clonotypes with MiXCR by TCRdb, which kept only in-frame beta chains. Each CDR3 protein appears once, grouped with its most common genes and DNA. The V and J calls reflect TCRdb's pipeline rather than the authors' work. The table for this sample lists a few hundred thousand distinct CDR3 sequences; about 40% of them were counted only once. Roughly 4.5% of the sample rests with the top ten.

Hyperthyroidism patients were newly diagnosed, with disease duration under 2 months, and aged 18 to 65 years. Patients were excluded if they had other autoimmune diseases, uncontrolled infections, pregnancy or lactation. Diagnosis relied on clinical symptoms, serum thyroxine, TRAb, thyroid ultrasound and orbital computed tomography. Total RNA was extracted with Trizol reagent and quality-checked on an Agilent 2100 Bioanalyzer. The chain is made from TRBV20-1 and TRBJ2-6; 6 matching bases give a weak D call of TRBD1. This receptor was identified in an adult man with Graves' hyperthyroidism. Sequenced material: peripheral blood or thyroid tissue (not recorded which). The nucleotides are TGCAGTGCTAACTCAGGGGCCTCTGGGGCCAACGTCCTGACTTTC. Its amino acids are CSANSGASGANVLTF.